These 2 T cell receptor beta chains were sequenced from one sample in a study of PD-1 blockade in classical Hodgkin lymphoma. This sample's time point: newly diagnosed, previously untreated cHL patient sample. Magnetic negative selection was used to purify CD4+ T cells from thawed PBMCs. Profiling relied on immunoSEQ multiplex PCR, and the TCRdb table lists in-frame clones only, not all of them. This sample has roughly 16,000 clones, with 92% found just once. Material for sequencing was CD4+ T cells from blood. Receptors were obtained from a human donor with classical Hodgkin lymphoma.

The V call is TRBV5-4, the J call TRBJ1-6; the match to TRBD1 covers 8 bases. This CDR3 spans 14 amino acids. V gave up 3 bases and J gave up 5 bases; unmatched junction bases: 1. Germline CDR1 is SGHNT and CDR2 is YYREEE (reference sequence). The CDR3 sequence is CASSWTGNNSPLHF. DNA of the CDR3: TGTGCCAGCAGCTGGACAGGGAATAATTCACCCCTCCACTTT.

This clone showed up just once. This chain joins TRBV6-1 and TRBJ2-7; D could derive from TRBD1 or TRBD2 (6 bases each). CDR3 length: 13 amino acids. V was cut by 6 bases and J by 4 bases, with 13 bases left in between. Germline CDR1 MNHNS, CDR2 SASEGT. CDR3 in DNA: TGTGCCAGCAGCCGGGAAGGGGGGTACGAGCAGTACTTC. Amino acid sequence: CASSREGGYEQYF.